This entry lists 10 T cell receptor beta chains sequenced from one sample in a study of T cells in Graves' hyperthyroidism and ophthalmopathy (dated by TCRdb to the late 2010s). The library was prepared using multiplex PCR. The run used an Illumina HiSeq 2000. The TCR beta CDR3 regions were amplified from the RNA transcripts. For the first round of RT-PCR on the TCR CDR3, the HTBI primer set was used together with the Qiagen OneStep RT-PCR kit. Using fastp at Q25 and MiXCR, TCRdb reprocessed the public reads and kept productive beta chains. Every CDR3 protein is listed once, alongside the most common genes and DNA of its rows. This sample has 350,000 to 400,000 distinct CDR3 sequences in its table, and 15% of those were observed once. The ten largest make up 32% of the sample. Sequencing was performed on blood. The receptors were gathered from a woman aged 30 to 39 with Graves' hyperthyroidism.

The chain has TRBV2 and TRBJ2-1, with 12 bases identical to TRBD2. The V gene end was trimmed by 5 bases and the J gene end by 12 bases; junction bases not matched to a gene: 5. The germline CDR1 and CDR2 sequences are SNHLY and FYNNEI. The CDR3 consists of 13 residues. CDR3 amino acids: CASSFATSGRQFF. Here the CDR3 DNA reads TGTGCCAGCAGTTTTGCGACTAGCGGGAGGCAGTTCTTC. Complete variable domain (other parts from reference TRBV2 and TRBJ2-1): EPEVTQTPSHQVTQMGQEVILRCVPISNHLYFYWYRQILGQKVEFLVSFYNNEISEKSEIFDDQFSVERPDGSNFTLKIRSTKLEDSAMYFCASSFATSGRQFFGPGTRLTVL.

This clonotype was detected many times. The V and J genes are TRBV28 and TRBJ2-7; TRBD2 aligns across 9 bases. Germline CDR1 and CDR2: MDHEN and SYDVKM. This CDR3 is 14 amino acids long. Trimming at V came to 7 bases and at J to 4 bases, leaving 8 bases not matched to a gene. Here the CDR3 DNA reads TGTGCCAGCATGGGCGGGCTAGCGGGATACGAGCAGTACTTC. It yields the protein CASMGGLAGYEQYF.

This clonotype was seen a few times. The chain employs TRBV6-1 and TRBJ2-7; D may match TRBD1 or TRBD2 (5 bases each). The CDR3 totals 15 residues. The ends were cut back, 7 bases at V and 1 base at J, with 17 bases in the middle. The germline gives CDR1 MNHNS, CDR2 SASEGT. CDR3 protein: CASNLPGTASYEQYF. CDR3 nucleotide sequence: TGTGCCAGCAACCTACCAGGGACCGCTTCCTACGAGCAGTACTTC.

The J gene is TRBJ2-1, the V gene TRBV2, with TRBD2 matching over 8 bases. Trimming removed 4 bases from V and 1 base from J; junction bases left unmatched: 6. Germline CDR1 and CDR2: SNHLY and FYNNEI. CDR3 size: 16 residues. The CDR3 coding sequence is TGTGCCAGCAGTGCACAGGGACTAGGATCCTACAATGAGCAGTTCTTC. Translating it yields CASSAQGLGSYNEQFF.

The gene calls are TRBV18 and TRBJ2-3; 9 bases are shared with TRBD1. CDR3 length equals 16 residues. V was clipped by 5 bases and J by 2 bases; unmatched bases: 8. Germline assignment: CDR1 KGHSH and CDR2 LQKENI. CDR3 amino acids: CASSASGTGTTDTQYF. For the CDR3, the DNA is TGTGCCAGCTCAGCCTCCGGGACAGGGACCACAGATACGCAGTATTTT.

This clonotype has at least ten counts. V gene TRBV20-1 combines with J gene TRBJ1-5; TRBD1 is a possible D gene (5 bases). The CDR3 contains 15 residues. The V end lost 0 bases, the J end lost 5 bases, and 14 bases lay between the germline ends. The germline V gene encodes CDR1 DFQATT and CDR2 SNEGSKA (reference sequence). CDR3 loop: CSARDLGQTHQPQHF. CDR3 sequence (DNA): TGCAGTGCTAGAGATTTGGGGCAGACTCATCAGCCCCAGCATTTT.

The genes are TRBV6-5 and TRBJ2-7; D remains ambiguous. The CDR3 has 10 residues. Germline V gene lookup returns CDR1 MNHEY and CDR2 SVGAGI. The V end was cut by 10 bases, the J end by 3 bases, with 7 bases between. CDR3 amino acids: CATIDYEQYF. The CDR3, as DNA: TGTGCCACCATTGACTACGAGCAGTACTTC.

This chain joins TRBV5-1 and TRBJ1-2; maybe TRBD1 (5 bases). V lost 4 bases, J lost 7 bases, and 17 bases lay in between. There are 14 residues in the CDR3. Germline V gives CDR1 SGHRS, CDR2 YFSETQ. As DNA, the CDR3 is TGCGCCAGCAGCACCCCAGCCGGGACCGGTGGCTACACCTTC. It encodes CASSTPAGTGGYTF. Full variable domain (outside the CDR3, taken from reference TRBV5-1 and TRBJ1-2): KAGVTQTPRYLIKTRGQQVTLSCSPISGHRSVSWYQQTPGQGLQFLFEYFSETQRNKGNFPGRFSGRQFSNSRSEMNVSTLELGDSALYLCASSTPAGTGGYTFGSGTRLTVV.

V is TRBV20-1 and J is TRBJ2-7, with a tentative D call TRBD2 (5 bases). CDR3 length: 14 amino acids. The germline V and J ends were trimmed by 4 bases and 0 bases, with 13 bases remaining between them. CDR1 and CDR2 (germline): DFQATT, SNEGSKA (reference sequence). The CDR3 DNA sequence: TGCAGTGCTACTGAGGACTCTTACTCCTACGAGCAGTACTTC. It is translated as CSATEDSYSYEQYF.

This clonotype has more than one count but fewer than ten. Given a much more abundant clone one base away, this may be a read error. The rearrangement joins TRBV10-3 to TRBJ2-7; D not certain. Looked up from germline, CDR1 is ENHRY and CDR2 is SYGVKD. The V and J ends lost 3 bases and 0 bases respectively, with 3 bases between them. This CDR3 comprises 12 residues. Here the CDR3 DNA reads TGTGCCATCAGTGAAAGCTCCTACGAGCAGTACTTC. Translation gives CAISESSYEQYF.